A selection of T cell receptor beta chains follows, all from one sample in a study of monozygotic twins with inflammatory bowel disease. Reanalyzing the 5' RACE reads, TCRdb keeps one entry per CDR3 protein, without DNA. The sample yields 440,000 or so distinct CDR3 sequences, of which the top ten take up 2% to 3%. The sample taken for sequencing was blood. Every receptor here comes from a human donor with ulcerative colitis or Crohn's disease, or a healthy co-twin of an affected twin (not recorded which). The CDR3 runs from the conserved cysteine through the conserved F or W.

len: 15; v_gene: TRBV5-1; j_gene: TRBJ1-1; CDR3aa: CASTQSEDEGTEAFF
len: 12; v_gene: TRBV7-8; j_gene: TRBJ1-1; CDR3aa: CASSLDSTEAFF
len: 18; v_gene: TRBV11-2; j_gene: TRBJ1-3; CDR3aa: CASSPQLSTQLSGNTIYF
len: 16; v_gene: TRBV25-1; j_gene: TRBJ2-7; CDR3aa: CASMLGSGTGVNEQYF
len: 19; v_gene: TRBV15; j_gene: TRBJ2-7; CDR3aa: CATSREVSRMGTGHYEQYF
len: 16; v_gene: TRBV3-1; j_gene: TRBJ1-1; CDR3aa: CASFLDRGLSDTEAFF
len: 20; v_gene: TRBV19; j_gene: TRBJ1-5; CDR3aa: CASSTPSQGNVKNRFQPQHF
len: 19; v_gene: TRBV24-1; j_gene: TRBJ2-2; CDR3aa: CATSARLGGAPARTGELFF
len: 13; v_gene: TRBV2; j_gene: TRBJ1-2; CDR3aa: CASSEVRTYGYTF
len: 14; v_gene: TRBV7-2; j_gene: TRBJ2-1; CDR3aa: CASSTPQGYHEQFF
len: 15; v_gene: TRBV20-1; j_gene: TRBJ1-3; CDR3aa: CSAFQGAVSGNTIYF
len: 17; v_gene: TRBV7-2; j_gene: TRBJ2-1; CDR3aa: CASSTPSGTSIYNEQFF
len: 15; v_gene: TRBV12-3/TRBV12-4; j_gene: TRBJ2-3; CDR3aa: CASSLRGGGTDTQYF
len: 13; v_gene: TRBV7-9; j_gene: TRBJ2-5; CDR3aa: CASSPPNAETQYF
len: 16; v_gene: TRBV7-9; j_gene: TRBJ2-3; CDR3aa: CASSLAAGGPTDTQYF
len: 17; v_gene: TRBV11-3; j_gene: TRBJ2-7; CDR3aa: CASSSDARDNLSYEQYF
len: 14; v_gene: TRBV3-1; j_gene: TRBJ2-2; CDR3aa: CASRGEGRSGELFF
len: 18; v_gene: TRBV5-1; j_gene: TRBJ2-3; CDR3aa: CASSLALSAALSTDTQYF
len: 14; v_gene: TRBV6-5; j_gene: TRBJ1-2; CDR3aa: CASSYSEGLYGYTF
len: 15; v_gene: TRBV15; j_gene: TRBJ2-3; CDR3aa: CATASRAEGVDTQYF
len: 14; v_gene: TRBV6-2/TRBV6-3; j_gene: TRBJ2-2; CDR3aa: CASLAYAHPGELFF
len: 13; v_gene: TRBV29-1; j_gene: TRBJ2-2; CDR3aa: CSSRQPNTGELFF
len: 19; v_gene: TRBV4-2; j_gene: TRBJ2-3; CDR3aa: CASSPTGDRVGFSHDTQYF
len: 15; v_gene: TRBV3-1; j_gene: TRBJ1-1; CDR3aa: CASSSWAGGFTEAFF
len: 13; v_gene: TRBV7-9; j_gene: TRBJ2-7; CDR3aa: CASSRGAGYEQYF
len: 14; v_gene: TRBV27; j_gene: TRBJ1-6; CDR3aa: CASTPLRHNSPLHF
len: 14; v_gene: TRBV28; j_gene: TRBJ1-1; CDR3aa: CASSLPDRNTEAFF
len: 13; v_gene: TRBV5-1; j_gene: TRBJ2-1; CDR3aa: CASSFHPEGEQFF
len: 14; v_gene: TRBV9; j_gene: TRBJ2-1; CDR3aa: CASSVVGTYNEQFF
len: 16; v_gene: TRBV13; j_gene: TRBJ2-4; CDR3aa: CASSLRESRAKNIQYF
len: 19; v_gene: TRBV3-1; j_gene: TRBJ2-4; CDR3aa: CASSQVRPLDRGTKNIQYF
len: 16; v_gene: TRBV3-1; j_gene: TRBJ1-2; CDR3aa: CASSQVPGPVDYGYTF
len: 11; v_gene: TRBV20-1; j_gene: TRBJ1-2; CDR3aa: CSDRDRYGYTF
len: 15; v_gene: TRBV7-2; j_gene: TRBJ2-7; CDR3aa: CASSPHGQGLYEQYF
len: 13; v_gene: TRBV20-1; j_gene: TRBJ2-3; CDR3aa: CSAEGQGIDTQYF
len: 13; v_gene: TRBV20-1; j_gene: TRBJ2-2; CDR3aa: CSARGAGPGELFF
len: 12; v_gene: TRBV6-6; j_gene: TRBJ1-2; CDR3aa: CAIQSRGDGYTF
len: 14; v_gene: TRBV12-3/TRBV12-4; j_gene: TRBJ1-2; CDR3aa: CASSLSGLSYGYTF
len: 13; v_gene: TRBV27; j_gene: TRBJ2-3; CDR3aa: CASSPLTGNTQYF
len: 17; v_gene: TRBV5-1; j_gene: TRBJ2-1; CDR3aa: CASSLEATGVSYNEQFF
len: 16; v_gene: TRBV4-1; j_gene: TRBJ1-1; CDR3aa: CASSQVREGKNTEAFF
len: 13; v_gene: TRBV5-1; j_gene: TRBJ1-5; CDR3aa: CASRENSNQPQHF
len: 18; v_gene: TRBV5-6; j_gene: TRBJ1-1; CDR3aa: CASSLGQGFRGRTTEAFF
len: 15; v_gene: TRBV29-1; j_gene: TRBJ2-1; CDR3aa: CSVGERVSSYNEQFF